A single TCR beta chain is shown here with its context. These data originate in a study of blood T cell repertoires in COVID-19. Clones were sequenced by immunoSEQ multiplex PCR, and TCRdb holds only the in-frame ones, with some missing. This sample has about 62,000 clones, with 76% found just once. Germline loops: CDR1 SNHLY, CDR2 FYNNEI. The junction had 3 bases not matched to a gene; V was cut back by 5 bases and J by 2 bases. The CDR3 runs to 14 residues. This TCR derives from a woman aged 45-65 years with active or convalescent COVID-19. V is TRBV2 and J is TRBJ2-1; the match to TRBD1 covers 7 bases. Sequencing was performed on peripheral blood. The CDR3 DNA sequence: TGTGCCAGCAGTCCACAGGGGACCTACAATGAGCAGTTCTTC. Amino acids: CASSPQGTYNEQFF.